Presented here are 4 T cell receptor beta chains from one specimen sequenced in a study of blood T cell repertoires in COVID-19. Using immunoSEQ multiplex PCR, the repertoire was profiled, and TCRdb retains in-frame clones only, with some absent. The table lists fewer than 250,000 clones, 70% to 90% of them singletons. The sample comprised PBMCs or T cells enriched from blood (not recorded which). The receptor source for this set is a woman in her fifties or sixties with acute COVID-19.

The V and J genes are TRBV11-3 and TRBJ2-1; possibly TRBD1 for D (6 bases). Germline V lookup: CDR1 SGHNT, CDR2 YENEEA. The CDR3 has 14 residues. The V and J ends lost 5 bases and 2 bases respectively, with 10 bases between them. CDR3 sequence: CASSGTHTYNEQFF. CDR3 DNA: TGTGCCAGCAGCGGGACACACACCTACAATGAGCAGTTCTTC. The full variable domain, rest sourced from reference TRBV11-3 and TRBJ2-1, is EAGVVQSPRYKIIEKKQPVAFWCNPISGHNTLYWYLQNLGQGPELLIRYENEEAVDDSQLPKDRFSAERLKGVDSTLKIQPAELGDSAVYLCASSGTHTYNEQFFGPGTRLTVL.

The genes are TRBV30 and TRBJ1-1, with 12 bases aligning to TRBD1. In germline, CDR1 is GTSNPN, CDR2 SVGIG (reference sequence). V shed 8 bases and J 2 bases; nucleotides not matched to a gene: 3. The CDR3 loop spans 13 amino acids. The CDR3 sequence is CAGDRGPNTEAFF. CDR3 in DNA: TGTGCCGGGGACAGGGGGCCCAACACTGAAGCTTTCTTT.

This clone was detected once. The genes are TRBV14 and TRBJ2-3; 9 bases map to TRBD2. The V segment lost 4 bases and the J segment 0 bases; nucleotides outside the gene matches: 5. The length of the CDR3 is 16 residues. Germline CDR1 SGHDN, CDR2 FVKESK. In nucleotides, the CDR3 is TGTGCCAGCAGCCGGAATCTAGCGGGGAGCACAGATACGCAGTATTTT. The encoded protein is CASSRNLAGSTDTQYF.

This sequence joins TRBV2 and TRBJ1-5; 10 bases are shared with TRBD1. V shed 5 bases and J 7 bases; nucleotides not matched to a gene: 8. CDR1 is SNHLY, CDR2 FYNNEI, per germline. The CDR3 contains 15 residues. The CDR3 coding sequence is TGTGCCAGCAGTACCGGGACAGGGGATCAACAGCCCCAGCATTTT. Its translation is CASSTGTGDQQPQHF.